The 18 T cell receptor beta chains below come from one sample, sequenced in a study of CD8+ T cells in alopecia areata. cDNA prepared by RNA extraction and subsequent reverse transcription served as the template for sequencing. TCRdb keeps only in-frame clones here, not all; method: immunoSEQ multiplex PCR. The sample lists roughly 140,000 clones, approximately 53% occurring once. The sample in question was CD8+ T cells sorted from blood, obtained at week 0. The source of these receptors is a human donor with alopecia areata.

As to this clone: The sample has other DNA sequences that encode this CDR3 too. The CDR3: CAWSAGRGTYEQYF. The CDR3, as DNA: TGTGCCTGGAGTGCGGGGCGGGGAACCTACGAGCAGTACTTC. V gene TRBV30 combines with J gene TRBJ2-7, with D possibly TRBD2 on 6 matching bases. The length of the CDR3 is 14 residues. Germline CDR1 is GTSNPN and CDR2 is SVGIG (reference sequence). V lost 1 base and J 2 bases, leaving 12 bases between the germline ends.

V gene TRBV25-1 combines with J gene TRBJ2-2; TRBD2 might be the D (6 bases). Trimming left V 3 bases short and J 3 bases short, with 11 bases between. The germline CDR1 and CDR2 sequences are MGHDK and SYGVNS. This CDR3 has 15 residues. The CDR3 loop reads CASSDGGDHTGELFF. The CDR3 region has the DNA TGTGCCAGCAGTGATGGCGGGGATCACACCGGGGAGCTGTTTTTT.

This clone appeared once. V usage is TRBV11-2 and J usage is TRBJ1-6; D gene ambiguous. This CDR3 has 15 residues. V lost 4 bases to trimming and J lost 6 bases, with 13 bases between them. Per the germline V gene, CDR1 is SGHAT and CDR2 is FQNNGV. The CDR3 coding sequence is TGTGCCAGCAGCTATACGGGTTACGGTAATTCACCCCTCCACTTT. This codes for CASSYTGYGNSPLHF.

This chain connects TRBV6-5 to TRBJ1-4; tentative D call: TRBD1 (5 bases). The CDR3 has 13 residues. Trimming took 0 bases from V and 8 from J, leaving 7 bases between them. Germline loops: CDR1 MNHEY, CDR2 SVGAGI. CDR3 sequence: CASSYSTGEKLFF. The CDR3 bases are TGTGCCAGCAGTTACTCCACAGGCGAAAAACTGTTTTTT.

For the CDR3, the DNA is TGCGCCAGCAGCTTGACTCAGAGCTCCTACGAGCAGTACTTC. As protein: CASSLTQSSYEQYF. This chain uses TRBV5-1 with TRBJ2-7; D is unresolved. Looked up from germline, CDR1 is SGHRS and CDR2 is YFSETQ. The CDR3 length is 14 residues. Trimming pared 1 base from V and 0 bases from J, leaving 8 bases between.

The chain combines TRBV29-1 with TRBJ2-5, with 7 bases lining up with TRBD2. Matching the DNA end better, TRBJ2-7 makes the J call doubtful. This CDR3 region has 13 residues. Germline V gene lookup returns CDR1 SQVTM and CDR2 ANQGSEA. CDR3 DNA: TGCAGCGTTGCCGGGGGGTTCTCCTACGAGCAGTACTTC. Encoded protein: CSVAGGFSYEQYF.

The gene calls are TRBV27 and TRBJ1-5; weak D call: TRBD1 (5 bases). Trimming took 3 bases from V and 7 from J, leaving 13 bases between them. Looked up from germline, CDR1 is MNHEY and CDR2 is SMNVEV (reference sequence). This CDR3 region has 14 residues. The CDR3 DNA reads as TGTGCCAGCAGTTTGAGTGCAGGGTACCAGCCCCAGCATTTT. This codes for CASSLSAGYQPQHF.

This rearrangement joins TRBV29-1 to TRBJ1-2; no definite D call. This CDR3 contains 13 residues. Germline CDR1 reads SQVTM; CDR2 reads ANQGSEA. V was cut by 4 bases and J by 2 bases, with 11 bases left in between. The CDR3 region is CSVVWQENYGYTF. The CDR3 region has the DNA TGCAGCGTTGTCTGGCAGGAGAACTATGGCTACACCTTC. Looking up the rest from reference TRBV29-1 and TRBJ1-2 gives the full variable domain: SAVISQKPSRDICQRGTSLTIQCQVDSQVTMMFWYRQQPGQSLTLIATANQGSEATYESGFVIDKFPISRPNLTFSTLTVSNMSPEDSSIYLCSVVWQENYGYTFGSGTRLTVV.

This chain joins TRBV10-3 and TRBJ2-6; 7 bases agree with TRBD1. CDR3 size: 14 residues. CDR1 ENHRY and CDR2 SYGVKD come from the germline V gene. V shed 8 bases and J 4 bases; nucleotides not matched to a gene: 5. CDR3 nucleotides: TGTGCCATCGGGGACAGTCTCGGGGCCAACGTCCTGACTTTC. Protein product: CAIGDSLGANVLTF.

The V and J genes are TRBV10-2 and TRBJ2-3; possible D gene TRBD2, 7 bases. The CDR3 has 19 residues. From germline, CDR1 is WSHSY and CDR2 SAAADI. V was trimmed by 0 bases and J by 4 bases, leaving 23 bases between them. The CDR3 DNA reads TGCGCCAGCAGTGAGTCGTCGGGGGGCCGCGCGGGGATCCCAGATACGCAGTATTTT. The encoded protein is CASSESSGGRAGIPDTQYF.

The CDR3 region is CASSVAGDASGELFF. DNA of the CDR3: TGTGCCAGCAGCGTAGCTGGGGATGCCTCCGGGGAGCTGTTTTTT. The chain joins TRBV9 to TRBJ2-2, with D hard to call. The CDR3 is 15 amino acids. Germline CDR1 is SGDLS and CDR2 is YYNGEE. V lost 0 bases and J 6 bases, leaving 12 bases between the germline ends.

The table lists this clone with a few counts. This chain connects TRBV29-1 to TRBJ2-5; D is uncertain. The CDR3 is made up of 12 amino acids. Trimming cost V 3 bases and J 5 bases, with 10 bases left between them. Germline loops: CDR1 SQVTM, CDR2 ANQGSEA. CDR3 DNA sequence: TGCAGCGTTGAGGGCAGGTCTGAGACCCAGTACTTC. Amino acid sequence: CSVEGRSETQYF.

The chain recombines TRBV29-1 with TRBJ2-1; D may be TRBD2 (5 bases). Germline CDR1 and CDR2: SQVTM and ANQGSEA. The CDR3 is made up of 16 amino acids. The ends were cut back, 1 base at V and 0 bases at J, with 13 bases in the middle. In DNA form, the CDR3 reads TGCAGCGTTGAAGGAGGGCCGAGCAGCTCCTACAATGAGCAGTTCTTC. Translation: CSVEGGPSSSYNEQFF.

This chain connects TRBV27 to TRBJ2-1, with TRBD2 as a possible D gene (5 bases). V was shortened by 2 bases and J by 5 bases, with 10 bases between the two germline ends. The length of the CDR3 is 14 residues. From germline, CDR1 is MNHEY and CDR2 SMNVEV (reference sequence). The CDR3 region has the DNA TGTGCCAGCAGTTTAATGACTACCGACAATGAGCAGTTCTTC. Translated, it gives CASSLMTTDNEQFF.

This clone was seen ten or more times. This rearrangement joins TRBV30 to TRBJ2-3; D gene ambiguous. Trimming cost V 7 bases and J 2 bases, with 13 bases left between them. CDR1 and CDR2 from the germline V gene are GTSNPN and SVGIG (reference sequence). The CDR3 length is 13 residues. CDR3 sequence reads: CAYQVGSTDTQYF. DNA for the CDR3: TGTGCCTATCAGGTTGGGTCCACAGATACGCAGTATTTT.

This clone occurred a few times. The rearrangement uses TRBV7-9 and TRBJ2-7, with 12 bases matching TRBD1. The V segment lost 5 bases and the J segment 5 bases; nucleotides outside the gene matches: 4. The CDR3 has 14 amino acids. The germline V gene has CDR1 SEHNR and CDR2 FQNEAQ (reference sequence). As DNA, the CDR3 is TGTGCCAGCAGCCCTGGGACAGGGGGCAACGAGCAGTACTTC. Residues: CASSPGTGGNEQYF.

This clone was recorded a few times. The same CDR3 is also encoded by other DNA sequences in this sample. V and J are TRBV30 and TRBJ1-2; D is unresolved. Germline V gene lookup returns CDR1 GTSNPN and CDR2 SVGIG (reference sequence). This CDR3 contains 11 residues. Trimming removed 4 bases from V and 3 bases from J, with 6 bases in between. The CDR3 DNA is TGTGCCTGGACTGGGGACTATGGCTACACCTTC. This encodes CAWTGDYGYTF.

The J gene is TRBJ1-1, the V gene TRBV30; TRBD1 aligns across 9 bases. This CDR3 is built from 14 residues. Germline assignment: CDR1 GTSNPN and CDR2 SVGIG (reference sequence). Germline trimming cut 1 base from V and 4 bases from J; bases unmatched to any gene: 4. The CDR3 loop reads CAWSGDRVGTEAFF. The CDR3 nucleotides read TGTGCCTGGAGTGGGGACAGGGTCGGCACTGAAGCTTTCTTT.